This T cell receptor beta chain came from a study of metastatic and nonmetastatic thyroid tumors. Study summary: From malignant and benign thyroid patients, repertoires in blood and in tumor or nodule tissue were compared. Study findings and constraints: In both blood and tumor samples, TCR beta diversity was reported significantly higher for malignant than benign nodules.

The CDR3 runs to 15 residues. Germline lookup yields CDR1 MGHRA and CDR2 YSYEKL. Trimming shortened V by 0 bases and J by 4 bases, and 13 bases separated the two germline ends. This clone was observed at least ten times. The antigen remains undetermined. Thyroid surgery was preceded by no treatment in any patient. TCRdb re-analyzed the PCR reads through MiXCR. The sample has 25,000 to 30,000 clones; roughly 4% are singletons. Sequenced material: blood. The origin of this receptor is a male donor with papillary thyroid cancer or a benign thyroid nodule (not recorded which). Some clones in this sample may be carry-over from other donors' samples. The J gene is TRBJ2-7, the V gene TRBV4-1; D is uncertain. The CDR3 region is CASSQELTGVYEQYF. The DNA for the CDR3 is TGCGCCAGCAGCCAAGAATTAACTGGAGTATACGAGCAGTACTTC.